The T cell receptor (beta chain) under discussion was sequenced for a study of early T cells in non-severe SARS-CoV-2 infection. Study context: Sequencing targeted bulk RNA from unsorted whole blood, leaving chains unpaired.

Ten or more counts support this clonotype. cDNA molecules, individually, were tagged with unique molecular identifiers. TCRdb passed the 5' RACE reads through MiXCR, listing each CDR3 protein once. The sample lists 55,000 to 75,000 distinct CDR3 sequences, less than 9.5% seen once, with about 3.4% in the top ten. CDR1 SGHVS and CDR2 FNYEAQ come from the germline V gene. V was pared by 3 bases and J by 0 bases, with 4 bases of the junction left unmatched. This CDR3 has 16 residues. This TCR came from an adult who was a healthcare worker with PCR-confirmed SARS-CoV-2 infection or an uninfected control (not recorded which). Sequences were obtained from whole blood. The genes are TRBV7-6 and TRBJ2-1, with 8 bases fitting TRBD2. This chain's CDR3 is CASSFLTSGSYNEQFF. DNA for the CDR3: TGTGCCAGCAGCTTCCTAACTAGCGGCTCCTACAATGAGCAGTTCTTC.